This T cell receptor (beta chain) was recorded in a study of blood T cell repertoires in COVID-19. Enrolment of Seattle patients took place during active infection, and they were followed longitudinally. As processed by the authors: The authors estimated nucleated cell counts from reference gene primer amplification. Clones were read by immunoSEQ multiplex PCR, and TCRdb kept only the in-frame ones, dropping some. The V and J calls and the clone size are those of that table, but D and trimming were determined from the DNA. Counted here are roughly 380,000 clones, about 89% occurring once; the ten biggest clones make up around 1.5%. Trimming shortened V by 2 bases and J by 5 bases, and 9 bases separated the two germline ends. The CDR3 runs 13 residues. Per the germline V gene, CDR1 is ENHRY and CDR2 is SYGVKD.

Sequenced sample: peripheral blood. This receptor was identified in a woman aged 40 to 50 with COVID-19, enrolled during active disease. The chain uses TRBV10-3 and TRBJ1-2; D is uncertain. The CDR3 loop reads CAISEVGPYGYTF. CDR3 sequence (DNA): TGTGCCATCAGTGAGGTTGGGCCGTATGGCTACACCTTC.